A single sample is the source of the 5 T cell receptor beta chains below, sequenced in a study of blood T cell repertoires in COVID-19. Sequencing was performed with immunoSEQ multiplex PCR; in TCRdb, only in-frame clones are kept and a portion is missing. The sample lists 150,000 or so clones, approximately 85% occurring once. The specimen sequenced was peripheral blood. These receptors were collected from a man in his 60s with COVID-19, enrolled during active disease.

This sequence joins TRBV6-2 or TRBV6-3 and TRBJ1-6; D not certain. V gave up 6 bases and J gave up 8 bases, with 11 bases separating them. Germline loops: CDR1 MNHEY, CDR2 SVGEGT. This CDR3 contains 13 residues. CDR3 protein: CASSTNSDSPLHF. The CDR3 nucleotides are TGTGCCAGCAGCACTAATTCAGATTCACCCCTCCACTTT.

The chain joins TRBV7-2 to TRBJ1-1; the match to TRBD1 covers 10 bases. CDR1 and CDR2 (germline): SGHTA, FQGNSA. Trimming removed 6 bases from V and 5 bases from J; junction bases left unmatched: 12. This CDR3 comprises 16 residues. The CDR3 DNA reads TGTGCCAGCAGTCCGGGACAGGGGAAAGGCGGGACTGAAGCTTTCTTT. Translated: CASSPGQGKGGTEAFF. Filled out from reference TRBV7-2 and TRBJ1-1, the complete variable domain reads GAGVSQSPSNKVTEKGKDVELRCDPISGHTALYWYRQSLGQGLEFLIYFQGNSAPDKSGLPSDRFSAERTGGSVSTLTIQRTQQEDSAVYLCASSPGQGKGGTEAFFGQGTRLTVV.

The genes are TRBV6-5 and TRBJ1-1, with TRBD1 matching 10 bases. There are 15 residues in the CDR3. Trimming took 4 bases from V and 7 from J; bases not matched to a gene: 9. Looked up from germline, CDR1 is MNHEY and CDR2 is SVGAGI. The CDR3 spells CASSSPKTGGYEAFF. CDR3 bases: TGTGCCAGCAGTTCCCCCAAGACAGGGGGCTATGAAGCTTTCTTT.

V is TRBV11-3 and J is TRBJ2-7; D possibly corresponds to TRBD2 (5 bases). Germline lookup yields CDR1 SGHNT and CDR2 YENEEA. V was clipped by 1 base and J by 3 bases, with 16 bases between them. CDR3 length: 16 amino acids. The CDR3 spells CASSLGGEQQYYEQYF. CDR3 bases: TGTGCCAGCAGCTTAGGTGGGGAGCAGCAGTACTACGAGCAGTACTTC.

This clone has a handful of counts. J is TRBJ2-2 and V is TRBV4-1; a weak D match, TRBD1 (5 bases). CDR1 and CDR2 from the germline V gene are MGHRA and YSYEKL. Trimming left V 4 bases short and J 6 bases short, with 21 bases between. The CDR3 totals 17 residues. The CDR3 loop reads CASSRTDQGPTSGELFF. The CDR3 nucleotides are TGCGCCAGCAGCCGAACGGATCAGGGTCCGACGTCCGGGGAGCTGTTTTTT.